These 29 T cell receptor beta chains were sequenced from one sample in a study of blood T cell repertoires in COVID-19. Profiled with immunoSEQ multiplex PCR; TCRdb holds only in-frame clones, not every one. The sample consists of tens of thousands of clones, roughly 80% of them appearing once. The material sequenced was peripheral blood. These receptors originate from a man aged 80 or over with active or convalescent COVID-19.

The CDR3 DNA is TGTGCCAGCAGCCCCGGCGTAGCGGGGAAAATAGATACGCAGTATTTT. Encoded protein: CASSPGVAGKIDTQYF. V is TRBV14 and J is TRBJ2-3; 8 positions agree with TRBD2. CDR1 SGHDN and CDR2 FVKESK come from the germline V gene. The CDR3 consists of 16 residues. With V trimmed by 4 bases and J by 5 bases, 11 bases remained unmatched.

As concerns this clone: The junction shows a germline mismatch at one end, possibly a read error. J is TRBJ2-5 and V is TRBV7-7; maybe TRBD1 (6 bases). CDR1 and CDR2 (germline): SSHAT, FNYEAQ (reference sequence). There are 15 residues in the CDR3. The CDR3 region is CASSLMGAYQETQYF. DNA for the CDR3: TGTGCCAGCAGCTTAATGGGGGCGTACCAGGAGACCCAGTACTTC.

The chain combines TRBV12-3 or TRBV12-4 with TRBJ1-2, with 8 bases that match TRBD1. Trimming took 8 bases from V and 2 from J; bases not matched to a gene: 4. The CDR3 contains 13 residues. CDR3: CASAGGVNYGYTF. The DNA for the CDR3 is TGTGCCAGCGCAGGGGGCGTCAACTATGGCTACACCTTC.

The V gene is TRBV19, the J gene TRBJ2-1; TRBD2 aligns across 8 bases. The CDR3 is 17 amino acids. Trimming took 3 bases from V and 9 from J; bases not matched to a gene: 16. Per the germline V gene, CDR1 is LNHDA and CDR2 is SQIVND (reference sequence). The CDR3 nucleotides are TGTGCCAGTAGTATGGGAGCGGGAGATGGGTATCGTGGTGAGCAGTTCTTC. Its translation: CASSMGAGDGYRGEQFF.

This chain links TRBV9 with TRBJ1-6, with unresolved D. Between the trimmed V and J ends, which lost 3 bases and 0 bases, there was a span of 16 bases. The CDR3 is 18 amino acids. CDR1 is SGDLS, CDR2 YYNGEE, per germline. CDR3 residues: CASSGGLGSSSYNSPLHF. CDR3 nucleotides: TGTGCCAGCAGCGGCGGTCTGGGTTCTAGCTCCTATAATTCACCCCTCCACTTT.

The V and J genes are TRBV5-5 and TRBJ1-1, with D possibly matching TRBD1 (5 bases). The V gene's germline CDR1 is SGHKS and CDR2 YYEKEE (reference sequence). V lost 4 bases and J lost 0, with 16 bases in between. The CDR3 length is 16 residues. The CDR3 nucleotides read TGTGCCAGCAGCGGCGGGGGGAGTCCGATGAACACTGAAGCTTTCTTT. Translated: CASSGGGSPMNTEAFF.

The chain is built from TRBV24-1 and TRBJ2-1; no clear D. Germline V gene data show CDR1 as KGHDR and CDR2 as SFDVKD. The V and J ends lost 8 bases and 7 bases respectively, with 8 bases between them. This CDR3 spans 11 amino acids. CDR3 residues: CATKAGNEQFF. CDR3 in DNA: TGTGCCACCAAAGCCGGGAATGAGCAGTTCTTC.

This chain uses TRBV14 with TRBJ2-1; D gene uncertain. The CDR3 totals 16 residues. Germline values: CDR1 SGHDN, CDR2 FVKESK. With 0 bases removed from V and 0 bases from J, the gap between germline ends came to 9 bases. This CDR3 is CASSQDVWSSYNEQFF. In DNA form, the CDR3 reads TGTGCCAGCAGCCAAGATGTCTGGAGCTCCTACAATGAGCAGTTCTTC.

The chain couples TRBV3-1 (or the pseudogene TRBV3-2) to TRBJ2-2, with no clear D. Germline lookup yields CDR1 LGHDT and CDR2 YNNKEL (reference sequence). V dropped 1 base and J dropped 0 bases, with 3 bases sitting between them. This CDR3 is built from 14 residues. CDR3 amino acids: CASSQAANTGELFF. The CDR3 DNA is TGTGCCAGCAGCCAAGCAGCGAACACCGGGGAGCTGTTTTTT.

This clone was detected only once. The rearrangement joins TRBV7-6 to TRBJ2-5; 7 bases are a match to TRBD2. Trimming removed 6 bases from V and 2 bases from J; junction bases left unmatched: 12. The germline V gene has CDR1 SGHVS and CDR2 FNYEAQ. The length of the CDR3 is 16 residues. CDR3 region: CASSSLRGGVQETQYF. The CDR3 DNA sequence: TGTGCCAGCAGTTCCCTCCGCGGGGGAGTACAAGAGACCCAGTACTTC.

CDR3 in amino acids: CASIGGEGDNYGYTF. The CDR3 region has the DNA TGCGCCAGCATTGGGGGAGAGGGGGATAACTATGGCTACACCTTC. This chain joins TRBV5-1 and TRBJ1-2; possible D gene TRBD1, 6 bases. Trimming removed 6 bases at V and 1 base at J, with 16 bases between. The CDR3 extends over 15 amino acids. CDR1 is SGHRS and CDR2 is YFSETQ in the germline V gene.

This CDR3 is CASSPRADSNSSPLHF. CDR3 nucleotide sequence: TGTGCCAGCTCACCACGTGCAGACAGTAATTCATCACCCCTCCACTTT. The chain employs TRBV18 and TRBJ1-6, with D possibly TRBD1 on 5 matching bases. The germline CDR1 and CDR2 sequences are KGHSH and LQKENI. The CDR3 extends over 16 amino acids. Between the trimmed V and J ends, which lost 1 base and 10 bases, there was a span of 17 bases. The full variable domain, rest sourced from reference TRBV18 and TRBJ1-6, is NAGVMQNPRHLVRRRGQEARLRCSPMKGHSHVYWYRQLPEEGLKFMVYLQKENIIDESGMPKERFSAEFPKEGPSILRIQQVVRGDSAAYFCASSPRADSNSSPLHFGNGTRLTVT.

The V gene is TRBV5-1, the J gene TRBJ2-1, with D perhaps TRBD1 (6 bases). CDR1 SGHRS and CDR2 YFSETQ come from the germline V gene. Trimming cost V 0 bases and J 6 bases, with 10 bases left between them. The CDR3 is 14 residues long. CDR3 sequence reads: CASSLVLQGNEQFF. The DNA for the CDR3 is TGCGCCAGCAGCTTGGTCCTACAGGGCAATGAGCAGTTCTTC.

V is TRBV12-2 and J is TRBJ1-1. TRBV12-2 is designated a pseudogene. CDR3 length equals 15 residues. CDR3 DNA: TGTGCAAGTCGCTTAGAGTCGCGAGGAGGGGCACCAGCTTTCTTT. It encodes CASRLESRGGAPAFF.

This clone was recorded a few times. The rearrangement uses TRBV9 and TRBJ2-3, with D possibly being TRBD2 (5 bases). The germline V gene has CDR1 SGDLS and CDR2 YYNGEE. V gave up 0 bases and J gave up 5 bases, with 13 bases separating them. This CDR3 has 15 residues. CDR3 bases: TGTGCCAGCAGCGTAGCGGGGTCGGGCGGAGATACGCAGTATTTT. It is translated as CASSVAGSGGDTQYF.

V and J are TRBV7-2 and TRBJ2-5, with TRBD1 as a possible D gene (6 bases). The ends were cut back, 5 bases at V and 6 bases at J, with 16 bases in the middle. There are 14 residues in the CDR3. Germline V CDR1 and CDR2: SGHTA, FQGNSA. Written as DNA, the CDR3 is TGTGCCAGCAGCCCCATTCAATGGGGGCAGACCCAGTACTTC. Translation gives CASSPIQWGQTQYF.

The genes are TRBV5-1 and TRBJ2-1; D is perhaps TRBD1 (6 bases). V was pared by 4 bases and J by 7 bases, with 12 bases between. Germline CDR1 and CDR2: SGHRS and YFSETQ. The CDR3 loop spans 13 amino acids. CDR3 sequence (DNA): TGCGCCAGCAGCGTACCAACAGGGAATGAGCAGTTCTTC. It encodes CASSVPTGNEQFF.

J is TRBJ2-4 and V is TRBV15; 8 bases are shared with TRBD1. Germline V gene lookup returns CDR1 LNHNV and CDR2 YYDKDF (reference sequence). The CDR3 has 15 residues. J lost 8 bases, V lost 1 base, and 7 bases had no gene match. The CDR3: CATSRGQGALDIQYF. In DNA form, the CDR3 reads TGTGCCACCAGCAGAGGGCAGGGGGCGTTGGACATTCAGTACTTC.

This chain uses TRBV15 with TRBJ2-3; possible D gene TRBD2, 5 bases. The CDR3 runs to 14 residues. Germline V gene lookup returns CDR1 LNHNV and CDR2 YYDKDF (reference sequence). Trimming stripped 0 bases from V and 5 bases from J, with 9 bases between. As DNA, the CDR3 is TGTGCCACCAGCAGAGATCTAACTAGAGATACGCAGTATTTT. Protein: CATSRDLTRDTQYF.

J is TRBJ2-2 and V is TRBV6-6; TRBD2 might be the D (7 bases). Trimming pared 6 bases from V and 4 bases from J, leaving 12 bases between. In germline, CDR1 is MNHNY, CDR2 SVGAGI (reference sequence). This CDR3 comprises 14 residues. CDR3 sequence (DNA): TGTGCCAGCAGGGGGGGGCCGGGCACCGGGGAGCTGTTTTTT. It translates to CASRGGPGTGELFF.

The J gene is TRBJ2-3, the V gene TRBV5-1; TRBD1 matches 9 bases. V lost 0 bases and J lost 2; bases outside the gene matches: 10. Germline V gives CDR1 SGHRS, CDR2 YFSETQ. The CDR3 sequence is 18 residues long. The CDR3 region is CASSLDTQGQGFTDTQYF. CDR3 DNA: TGCGCCAGCAGCTTGGACACCCAAGGACAGGGGTTCACAGATACGCAGTATTTT.

V is TRBV11-3 and J is TRBJ2-3, with D perhaps TRBD2 (7 bases). The CDR3 is 13 amino acids. V lost 5 bases, J lost 8 bases, and 14 bases lay in between. Germline V CDR1 and CDR2: SGHNT, YENEEA. The CDR3 sequence: CASSLRGRGTQYF. The CDR3, as DNA: TGTGCCAGCAGCCTGCGGGGGCGGGGTACGCAGTATTTT.

The rearrangement links TRBV18 to TRBJ1-1, with D unclear. The CDR3 is 16 amino acids. Per germline, CDR1 KGHSH and CDR2 LQKENI. The germline V and J ends were trimmed by 2 bases and 0 bases, with 13 bases remaining between them. Here the CDR3 DNA reads TGTGCCAGCTCACCAGTACCTGCGGCTATGAACACTGAAGCTTTCTTT. It yields the protein CASSPVPAAMNTEAFF.

The genes are TRBV11-1 and TRBJ2-5; tentative D call: TRBD1 (6 bases). Per germline, CDR1 SGHAT and CDR2 FQDESV (reference sequence). The CDR3 is made up of 14 amino acids. V lost 5 bases and J 5 bases, leaving 15 bases between the germline ends. The CDR3 reads CASSPITGWETQYF. The CDR3 nucleotides are TGTGCCAGCAGCCCAATAACAGGGTGGGAGACCCAGTACTTC.

The chain has TRBV15 and TRBJ2-2; D might be TRBD2 (6 bases). The CDR3 totals 14 residues. Germline V gene sequence: CDR1 LNHNV, CDR2 YYDKDF (reference sequence). Trimming took 1 base from V and 6 from J, leaving 9 bases between them. The CDR3 sequence: CATSRGGVSGELFF. CDR3 coding DNA: TGTGCCACCAGCAGAGGGGGGGTCTCCGGGGAGCTGTTTTTT.

This clone showed up many times. The gene calls are TRBV3-1 (or the pseudogene TRBV3-2) and TRBJ2-7; TRBD1 agrees at 8 bases. The CDR3 consists of 15 residues. Germline V gene lookup returns CDR1 LGHDT and CDR2 YNNKEL (reference sequence). After removal of 4 bases from V and 5 bases from J, the junction contained 10 bases not matched to a gene. The CDR3 loop reads CASSPRTGSAHEQYF. CDR3 coding DNA: TGTGCCAGCAGCCCCAGGACAGGGTCGGCCCACGAGCAGTACTTC.

This clone is a singleton in its sample. The chain employs TRBV20-1 and TRBJ2-3; maybe TRBD2 (7 bases). This CDR3 is built from 11 residues. Trimming cost V 5 bases and J 11 bases, with 14 bases left between them. Germline loops: CDR1 DFQATT, CDR2 SNEGSKA (reference sequence). Written as DNA, the CDR3 is TGCAGTGCTTGGCGGGGGCTTGAGCAGTATTTT. Encoded protein: CSAWRGLEQYF.

Only a few counts were recorded for this clone. The chain links TRBV15 to TRBJ2-2; a possible D gene is TRBD2 (6 bases). Germline CDR1 LNHNV, CDR2 YYDKDF (reference sequence). The CDR3 extends over 14 amino acids. The V end was cut by 1 base, the J end by 6 bases, with 9 bases between. CDR3 nucleotides: TGTGCCACCAGCAGAGCTGCGGGATCCGGGGAGCTGTTTTTT. Translating gives CATSRAAGSGELFF.

In regard to this clone: Other DNA sequences in this specimen translate into the identical CDR3. The chain couples TRBV19 to TRBJ1-5; D gene unclear. V lost 6 bases and J lost 4, with 10 bases in between. The CDR3 sequence is 13 residues long. Germline V lookup: CDR1 LNHDA, CDR2 SQIVND (reference sequence). The CDR3 coding sequence is TGTGCCAGTAGCGGACGGGATAATCAGCCCCAGCATTTT. Residues: CASSGRDNQPQHF.